Only a few counts were recorded for the clone carrying this T cell receptor beta chain. Its antigen is undetermined. Repertoires were generated with immunoSEQ multiplex PCR, while TCRdb's copy carries only in-frame clones and drops some. The sample carries tens of thousands of clones, around 80% recorded once. The V end was cut by 7 bases, the J end by 1 base, with 22 bases between. Germline CDR1 and CDR2: LNHDA and SQIVND (reference sequence). This CDR3 region has 17 residues. The time point: week 5, during vaccination. Topical imiquimod accompanied each vaccine dose, which consisted of 300 ug of mutant IDH1 20-mer peptide. The data were obtained in a study of a mutant IDH1 vaccine in newly diagnosed glioma. Across the whole study: In some groups vaccination began 4-6 weeks post-radiotherapy; others received it with temozolomide. Radiotherapy, temozolomide, or both had been given previously, and both were given to most. Study results and limitations: Altogether, 80% to 95% of patients exhibited vaccine-induced immune responses.

The V and J genes are TRBV19 and TRBJ1-1; D possibly corresponds to TRBD1 (5 bases). The sample in question was PBMCs, obtained from a glioma patient whose treatment included an IDH1 peptide vaccine. This sequence originates from a man aged 50-59 years with glioma. The CDR3 region is CASTSDRGGWANTEAFF. In nucleotides, the CDR3 is TGTGCCAGTACCTCAGACCGTGGGGGTTGGGCGAACACTGAAGCTTTCTTT.